This TCR beta chain is drawn from a study of cytomegalovirus exposure and HLA in healthy donors. With 60 Vbeta and 13 Jbeta primers, the PCR was carried out. The assay was immunoSEQ multiplex PCR, and TCRdb's table has in-frame clones only and misses some. The sample consists of some 160,000 clones, roughly 70% of them appearing once. This CDR3 is 15 amino acids long. Germline-derived CDR1 and CDR2 are SGHRS and YFSETQ. After removal of 5 bases from V and 3 bases from J, the junction contained 10 bases not matched to a gene. The clonotype was recovered from a woman aged 40 to 50 in good health and CMV-seronegative. The specimen was PBMCs. This sequence joins TRBV5-1 and TRBJ2-7; the match to TRBD1 covers 8 bases. The DNA of the CDR3 is TGCGCCAGCAGACGGGAGACAGGGGAATACTACGAGCAGTACTTC. It yields the protein CASRRETGEYYEQYF.